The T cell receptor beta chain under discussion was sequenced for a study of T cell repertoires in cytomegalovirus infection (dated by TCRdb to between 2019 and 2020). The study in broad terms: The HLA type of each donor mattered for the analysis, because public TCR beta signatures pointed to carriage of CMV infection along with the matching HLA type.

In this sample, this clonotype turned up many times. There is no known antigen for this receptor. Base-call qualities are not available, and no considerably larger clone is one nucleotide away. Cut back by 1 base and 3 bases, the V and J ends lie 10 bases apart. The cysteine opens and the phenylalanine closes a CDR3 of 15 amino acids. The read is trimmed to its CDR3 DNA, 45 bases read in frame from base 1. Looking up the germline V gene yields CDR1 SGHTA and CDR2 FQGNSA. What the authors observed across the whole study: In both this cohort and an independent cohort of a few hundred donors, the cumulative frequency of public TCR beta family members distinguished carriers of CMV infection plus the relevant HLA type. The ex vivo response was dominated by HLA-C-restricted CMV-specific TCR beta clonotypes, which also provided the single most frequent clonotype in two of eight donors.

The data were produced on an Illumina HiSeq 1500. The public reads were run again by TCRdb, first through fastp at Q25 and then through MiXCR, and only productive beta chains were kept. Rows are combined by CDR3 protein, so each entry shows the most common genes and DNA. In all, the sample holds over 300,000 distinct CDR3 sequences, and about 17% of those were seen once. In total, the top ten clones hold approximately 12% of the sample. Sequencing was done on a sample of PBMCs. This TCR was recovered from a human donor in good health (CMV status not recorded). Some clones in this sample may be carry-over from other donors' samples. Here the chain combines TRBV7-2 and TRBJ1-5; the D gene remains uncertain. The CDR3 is CASSLDPRNNQPQHF. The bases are TGTGCCAGCAGCTTAGATCCCAGGAACAATCAGCCCCAGCATTTT.